This TCR beta chain was retrieved from a study of T cell responses to AZD1222 COVID-19 vaccine. Study-wide context: Second doses were pooled across both intervals (about 4 or about 12 weeks).

On this clone itself: Its antigen is unknown.

Study outcomes and limitations: Spike-specific TCR breadth and depth were elevated following two AZD1222 doses. Spike-wide vaccine-associated CD4 TCRs dominated at 160-218 and 743-854. Researchers took repertoire samples only after the peak T cell response had come.

The CDR3 consists of 16 residues. Germline CDR1 and CDR2: SGHRS and YFSETQ. Trimming shortened V by 0 bases and J by 0 bases, and 12 bases separated the two germline ends. Using immunoSEQ multiplex PCR, the repertoire was profiled, and TCRdb retains in-frame clones only, with some absent. Of 150,000 to 200,000 clones listed, about nine tenths are singletons. The chain recombines TRBV5-1 with TRBJ1-1; no definite D call. This sample comprised peripheral blood, obtained on day 0 of AZD1222 vaccination. The receptor's source is an adult in good health. This CDR3 is CASSLGQSPMNTEAFF. The CDR3 nucleotides are TGCGCCAGCAGCTTGGGGCAGTCTCCAATGAACACTGAAGCTTTCTTT.